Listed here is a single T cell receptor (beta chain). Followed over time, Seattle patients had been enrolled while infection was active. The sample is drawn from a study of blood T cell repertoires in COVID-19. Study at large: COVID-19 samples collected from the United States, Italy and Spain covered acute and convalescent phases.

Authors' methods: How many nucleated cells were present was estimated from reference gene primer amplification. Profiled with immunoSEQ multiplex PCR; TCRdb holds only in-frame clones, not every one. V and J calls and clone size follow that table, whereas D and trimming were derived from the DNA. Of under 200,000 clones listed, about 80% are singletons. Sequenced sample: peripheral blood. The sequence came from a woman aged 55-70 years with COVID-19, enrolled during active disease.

The CDR3 coding sequence is TGTGCCAGCAGCTTAGGAGGGAGGGCCCCCGAGCAGTACTTC. Translating it yields CASSLGGRAPEQYF. This sequence joins TRBV13 and TRBJ2-7; 7 bases align to TRBD2. There are 14 residues in the CDR3. Trimming took 0 bases from V and 6 from J; bases not matched to a gene: 5. Germline lookup yields CDR1 PRHDT and CDR2 FYEKMQ (reference sequence). Based on the CDR3 plus reference TRBV13 and TRBJ2-7, the full variable domain is AAGVIQSPRHLIKEKRETATLKCYPIPRHDTVYWYQQGPGQDPQFLISFYEKMQSDKGSIPDRFSAQQFSDYHSELNMSSLELGDSALYFCASSLGGRAPEQYFGPGTRLTVT.